This T cell receptor (beta chain) was found in a study of blood T cell repertoires in COVID-19. At the level of the study: In each case, the material was cDNA or gDNA derived from T cells, B-cell-depleted T cells, or PBMCs.

The length of the CDR3 is 12 residues. V was pared by 6 bases and J by 11 bases, with 16 bases between. CDR1 and CDR2 from the germline V gene are WSHSY and SAAADI. Some clones are missing from TCRdb's copy, which holds only in-frame ones; the method was immunoSEQ multiplex PCR. The data show some 26,000 clones, 72% seen once. The sample taken for sequencing was peripheral blood. The TCR was taken from an elderly woman with acute or convalescent COVID-19. The chain uses TRBV10-2 and TRBJ1-2; D possibly corresponds to TRBD1 (5 bases). The CDR3 protein is CASRTGGVEYTF. CDR3 bases: TGCGCCAGCAGAACCGGGGGGGTAGAGTACACCTTC.